This TCR beta chain was found in a study of a mutant IDH1 vaccine in newly diagnosed glioma. V was clipped by 0 bases and J by 0 bases, with 12 bases between them. This CDR3 has 16 amino acids. Germline V gene sequence: CDR1 SGDLS, CDR2 YYNGEE. Data came from immunoSEQ multiplex PCR; TCRdb stores just in-frame clones and leaves some out. The sample consists of tens of thousands of clones, 84% of them appearing once. Noted time point: week 11, during vaccination. Doses comprised 300 ug of mutant IDH1 20-mer peptide each, plus topical imiquimod. A remark on this clone: Its matching antigen is unknown.

The receptor was isolated from a man aged 25 to 40 with glioma. Sequences were derived from PBMCs, sampled from a glioma patient whose treatment included an IDH1 peptide vaccine. This rearrangement joins TRBV9 to TRBJ1-2; D not certain. The CDR3 protein is CASSVVSGRTNYGYTF. CDR3 bases: TGTGCCAGCAGCGTAGTATCAGGCAGAACTAACTATGGCTACACCTTC.